The present T cell receptor (beta chain) was sequenced within a study of response to subunit inactivated influenza vaccine. Study-wide findings and caveats: Authors suggested each seasonal flu vaccination may recruit only limited numbers of new T cells.

This clonotype appeared many times. Its antigen is unidentified. In TCRdb, the RT-PCR reads were re-called with MiXCR into one record per CDR3 protein. The sample has about 180,000 distinct CDR3 sequences, around 9% seen once. This receptor was taken from a man over 45 who received an inactivated influenza vaccine. The sample here was non-naive T cells sorted from PBMCs, taken on the day of vaccination.

The CDR3 protein is CASSLFPGVQETQYF. Here the CDR3 DNA reads TGTGCCAGCAGCTTATTCCCGGGGGTCCAAGAGACCCAGTACTTC. The V and J genes are TRBV7-2 and TRBJ2-5; D is possibly TRBD2 (6 bases). Trimming pared 2 bases from V and 1 base from J, leaving 11 bases between. Germline V lookup: CDR1 SGHTA, CDR2 FQGNSA. The CDR3 extends over 15 amino acids.